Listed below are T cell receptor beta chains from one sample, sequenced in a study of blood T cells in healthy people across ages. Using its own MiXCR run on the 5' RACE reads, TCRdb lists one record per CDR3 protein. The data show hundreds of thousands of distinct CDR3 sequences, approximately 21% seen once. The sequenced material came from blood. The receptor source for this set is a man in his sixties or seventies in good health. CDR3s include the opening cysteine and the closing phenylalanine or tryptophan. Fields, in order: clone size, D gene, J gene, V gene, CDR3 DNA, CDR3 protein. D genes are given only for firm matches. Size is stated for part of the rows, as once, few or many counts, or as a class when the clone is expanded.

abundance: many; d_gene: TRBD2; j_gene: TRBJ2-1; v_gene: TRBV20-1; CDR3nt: TGCAGTGCAAGGAAGGCCGGGACTAGCGGGAGGCACAATGAGCAGTTCTTC; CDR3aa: CSARKAGTSGRHNEQFF
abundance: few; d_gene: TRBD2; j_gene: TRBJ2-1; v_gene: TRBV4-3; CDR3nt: TGCGCCAGCAGCCAAGCTCTGCCGGGACTAGGTTTTCCAGGTTCCTACAATGAGCAGTTCTTC; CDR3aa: CASSQALPGLGFPGSYNEQFF
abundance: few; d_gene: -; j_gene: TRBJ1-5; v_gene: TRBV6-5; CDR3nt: TGTGCCAGCAGACTAAGACAGCTTAGCAATCAGCCCCAGCATTTT; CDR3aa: CASRLRQLSNQPQHF
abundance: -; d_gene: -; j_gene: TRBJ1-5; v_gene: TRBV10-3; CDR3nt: TGTGCCATCAGTGAGTCTCTTATGGGCAATCAGCCCCAGCATTTT; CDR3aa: CAISESLMGNQPQHF
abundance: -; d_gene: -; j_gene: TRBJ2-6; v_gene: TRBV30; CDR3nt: TGTGCCTCTTTTTACTCTGGGGCCAACGTCCTGACTTTC; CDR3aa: CASFYSGANVLTF
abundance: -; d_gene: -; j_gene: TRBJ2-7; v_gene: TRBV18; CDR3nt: TGTGCCAGCTCAGAGGTCAACTACGAGCAGTACTTC; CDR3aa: CASSEVNYEQYF
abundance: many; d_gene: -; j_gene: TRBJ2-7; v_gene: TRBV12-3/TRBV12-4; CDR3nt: TGTGCCAGCACCTACGTGACTCCTCCCTACGAGCAGTACTTC; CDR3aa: CASTYVTPPYEQYF
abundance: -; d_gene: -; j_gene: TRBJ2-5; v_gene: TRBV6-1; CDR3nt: TGTGCCAGCAGTGAAGGGGTAGCGGAGACCCAGTACTTC; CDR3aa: CASSEGVAETQYF
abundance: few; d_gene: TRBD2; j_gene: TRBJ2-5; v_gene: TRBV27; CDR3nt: TGTGCCAGCAGTTTTCAAAGCGGGAGCGAAGAGACCCAGTACTTC; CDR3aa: CASSFQSGSEETQYF
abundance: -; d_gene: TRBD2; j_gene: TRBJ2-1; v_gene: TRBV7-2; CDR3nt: TGTGCCAGCAGCTCGGCTAGCGGCTACAATGAGCAGTTCTTC; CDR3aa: CASSSASGYNEQFF
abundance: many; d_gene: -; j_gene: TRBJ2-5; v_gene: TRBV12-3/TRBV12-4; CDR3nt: TGTGCCAGCAGTTTAAGGGGGGCCCAAGAGACCCAGTACTTC; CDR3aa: CASSLRGAQETQYF
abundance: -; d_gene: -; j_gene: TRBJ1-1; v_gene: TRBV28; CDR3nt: TGTGCCAGCAGAGGGGGGCCTTTGAACACTGAAGCTTTCTTT; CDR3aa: CASRGGPLNTEAFF
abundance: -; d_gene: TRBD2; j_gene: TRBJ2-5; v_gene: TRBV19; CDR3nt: TGTGCCAGTAGTTCCGTGGGACTAGGAGGGGAGACCCAGTACTTC; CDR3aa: CASSSVGLGGETQYF
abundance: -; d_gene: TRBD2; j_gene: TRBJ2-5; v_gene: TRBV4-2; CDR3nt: TGTGCCAGCAGCCAGTCTAGCGGGATCGAGACCCAGTACTTC; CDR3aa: CASSQSSGIETQYF
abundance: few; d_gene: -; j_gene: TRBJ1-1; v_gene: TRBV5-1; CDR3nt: TGCGCCAGCAGCTTGGAAGGAGGAGAAGCTTTCTTT; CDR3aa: CASSLEGGEAFF
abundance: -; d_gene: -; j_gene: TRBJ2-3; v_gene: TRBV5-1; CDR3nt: TGCGCCAGCAGCGGGTCAAGTACGCAGTATTTT; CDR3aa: CASSGSSTQYF
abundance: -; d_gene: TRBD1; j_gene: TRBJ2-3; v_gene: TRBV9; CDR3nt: TGTGCCAGCAGCGTAGAGGGACAGGGCGGGGCAGATACGCAGTATTTT; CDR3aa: CASSVEGQGGADTQYF
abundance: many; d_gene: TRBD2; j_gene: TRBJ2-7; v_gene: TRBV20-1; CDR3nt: TGCAGTGCTAGCCGGACTAGCGCCTCCTACGAGCAGTACTTC; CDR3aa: CSASRTSASYEQYF
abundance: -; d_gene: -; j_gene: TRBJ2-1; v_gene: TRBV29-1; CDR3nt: TGCAGCGTTGAGGGGGTTAGCTCCTACAATGAGCAGTTCTTC; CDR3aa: CSVEGVSSYNEQFF
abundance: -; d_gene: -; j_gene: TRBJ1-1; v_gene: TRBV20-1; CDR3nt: TGCAGTGCCGTACGGGGGCAGAACACTGAAGCTTTCTTT; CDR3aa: CSAVRGQNTEAFF
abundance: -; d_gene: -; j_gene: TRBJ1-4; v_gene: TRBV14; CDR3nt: TGTGCCAGCAGGTCCTCGGGGGGGGCCGTGTTTTTT; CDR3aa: CASRSSGGAVFF
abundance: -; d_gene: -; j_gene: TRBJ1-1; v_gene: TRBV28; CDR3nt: TGTGCCAGCAGTCCAGTGGGTTCAGAAGCTTTCTTT; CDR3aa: CASSPVGSEAFF
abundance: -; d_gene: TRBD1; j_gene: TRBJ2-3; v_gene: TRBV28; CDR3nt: TGTGCCATGCAGGGGGCTAGCACAGATACGCAGTATTTT; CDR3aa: CAMQGASTDTQYF
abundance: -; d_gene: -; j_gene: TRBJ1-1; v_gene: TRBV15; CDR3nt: TGTGCCACCAGCGGTACAGGGCTGAACACTGAAGCTTTCTTT; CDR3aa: CATSGTGLNTEAFF
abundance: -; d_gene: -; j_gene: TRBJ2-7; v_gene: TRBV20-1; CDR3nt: TGCAGTGCTCTCCAACTCTACGAGCAGTACTTC; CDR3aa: CSALQLYEQYF
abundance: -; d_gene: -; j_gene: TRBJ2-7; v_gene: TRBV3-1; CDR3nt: TGTGCCAGCAGCCAAGAAGCCACGCTACTACCCTACGAGCAGTACTTC; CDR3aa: CASSQEATLLPYEQYF